This TCR beta chain emerged from a study of blood T cell repertoires in COVID-19. At the level of the study: Samples of COVID-19 (acute and convalescent) were obtained from the United States, Italy and Spain.

The CDR3 is 15 amino acids. Trimming pared 3 bases from V and 6 bases from J, leaving 17 bases between. Germline assignment: CDR1 SEHNR and CDR2 FQNEAQ (reference sequence). The authors' processing: Using reference gene primer amplification, nucleated cell counts were estimated. Clones were sequenced by immunoSEQ multiplex PCR, and TCRdb holds only the in-frame ones, with some missing. V, J and clone size were drawn from that table, and D and trimming were deduced from the DNA. This sample has some 300,000 clones, with approximately 80% found just once. V gene TRBV7-9 combines with J gene TRBJ1-2; unclear D gene. This receptor was taken from a woman aged 50 to 65 with active or convalescent COVID-19. Sequencing input: peripheral blood. CDR3 sequence reads: CASSFGRGSLDGYTF. The DNA of the CDR3 is TGTGCCAGCAGCTTTGGTCGAGGGAGTCTGGATGGCTACACCTTC.